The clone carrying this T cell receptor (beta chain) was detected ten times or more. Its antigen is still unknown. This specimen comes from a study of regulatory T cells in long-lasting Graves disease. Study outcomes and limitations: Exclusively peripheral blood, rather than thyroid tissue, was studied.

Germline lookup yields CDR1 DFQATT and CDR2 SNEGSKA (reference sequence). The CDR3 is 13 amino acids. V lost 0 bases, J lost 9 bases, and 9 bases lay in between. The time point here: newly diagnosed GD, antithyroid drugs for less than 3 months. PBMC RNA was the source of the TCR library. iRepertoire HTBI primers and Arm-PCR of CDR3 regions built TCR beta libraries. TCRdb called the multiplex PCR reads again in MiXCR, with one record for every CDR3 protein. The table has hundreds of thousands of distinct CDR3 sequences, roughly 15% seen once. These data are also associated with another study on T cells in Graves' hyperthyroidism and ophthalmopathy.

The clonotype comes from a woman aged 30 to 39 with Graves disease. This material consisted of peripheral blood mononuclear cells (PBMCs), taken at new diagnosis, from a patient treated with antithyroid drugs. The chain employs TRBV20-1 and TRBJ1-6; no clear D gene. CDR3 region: CSAREEGSSPLHF. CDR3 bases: TGCAGTGCTAGAGAAGAGGGTAGTTCACCCCTCCACTTT.